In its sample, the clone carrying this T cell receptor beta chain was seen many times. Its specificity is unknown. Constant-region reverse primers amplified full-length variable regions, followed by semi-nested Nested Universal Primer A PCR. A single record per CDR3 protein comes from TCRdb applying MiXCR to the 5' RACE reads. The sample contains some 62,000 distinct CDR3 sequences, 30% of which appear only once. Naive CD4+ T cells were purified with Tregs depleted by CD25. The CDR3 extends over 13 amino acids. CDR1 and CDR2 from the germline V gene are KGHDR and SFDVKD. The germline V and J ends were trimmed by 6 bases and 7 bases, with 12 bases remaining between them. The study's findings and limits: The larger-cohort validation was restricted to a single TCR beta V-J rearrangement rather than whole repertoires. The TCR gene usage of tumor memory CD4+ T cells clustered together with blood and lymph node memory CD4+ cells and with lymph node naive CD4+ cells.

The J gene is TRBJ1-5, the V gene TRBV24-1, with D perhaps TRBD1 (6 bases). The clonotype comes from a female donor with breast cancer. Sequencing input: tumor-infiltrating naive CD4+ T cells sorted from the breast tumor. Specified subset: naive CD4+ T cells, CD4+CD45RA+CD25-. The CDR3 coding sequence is TGTGCCACCAGTTCCGGGGGGCAACAGCCCCAGCATTTT. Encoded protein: CATSSGGQQPQHF.